The 22 T cell receptor beta chains reported below all come from one sample, sequenced in a study of blood T cell repertoires in COVID-19. Profiled with immunoSEQ multiplex PCR; TCRdb holds only in-frame clones, not every one. The sample has over 100,000 clones, roughly nine tenths seen once; the top ten hold about an eighth. The sequenced sample consisted of peripheral blood. The receptors come from a woman in her 70s with COVID-19, enrolled during active disease.

The rearrangement uses TRBV4-1 and TRBJ1-2, with a possible D match to TRBD1 (5 bases). V lost 1 base to trimming and J lost 14 bases, with 17 bases between them. Germline values: CDR1 MGHRA, CDR2 YSYEKL. The CDR3 covers 13 residues. CDR3 amino acids: CASSQAWGLMETF. As DNA, the CDR3 is TGCGCCAGCAGCCAAGCGTGGGGACTCATGGAAACCTTC.

This chain's CDR3 is CASSQSAGNTIYF. The CDR3 nucleotides are TGTGCCAGCAGCCAATCCGCTGGAAACACCATATATTTT. V usage is TRBV16 and J usage is TRBJ1-3; D is unresolved. From germline, CDR1 is KGHSY and CDR2 FQNENV. With 0 bases removed from V and 2 bases from J, the gap between germline ends came to 2 bases. This CDR3 is built from 13 residues.

The CDR3, as DNA: TGCGCCAGCAGCTTGACTTTTTACGGGACAGACCTTCGCGATGAGCAGTTCTTC. It is translated as CASSLTFYGTDLRDEQFF. This chain joins TRBV5-1 and TRBJ2-1; 7 nucleotides line up with TRBD1. The germline CDR1 and CDR2 sequences are SGHRS and YFSETQ. With 1 base clipped from V and 8 bases from J, the junction kept 18 bases outside the gene matches. There are 18 residues in the CDR3.

The chain recombines TRBV9 with TRBJ2-7; the D is unclear. The CDR3 runs 13 residues. Trimming left V 0 bases short and J 7 bases short, with 11 bases between. Germline CDR1 reads SGDLS; CDR2 reads YYNGEE. CDR3 loop: CASSVDSHREQYF. CDR3 DNA: TGTGCCAGCAGCGTAGATAGCCACCGGGAGCAGTACTTC. The full variable domain, completed using reference TRBV9 and TRBJ2-7, is DSGVTQTPKHLITATGQRVTLRCSPRSGDLSVYWYQQSLDQGLQFLIQYYNGEERAKGNILERFSAQQFPDLHSELNLSSLELGDSALYFCASSVDSHREQYFGPGTRLTVT.

The chain joins TRBV19 to TRBJ1-2; no reliable D call. Germline values: CDR1 LNHDA, CDR2 SQIVND (reference sequence). V dropped 7 bases and J dropped 0 bases, with 15 bases sitting between them. This CDR3 spans 15 amino acids. This chain's CDR3 is CASTLVRKANYGYTF. The CDR3, as DNA: TGTGCCAGTACCTTAGTCAGGAAAGCTAACTATGGCTACACCTTC.

The CDR3 loop reads CASSYWEGSPLHF. In DNA, the CDR3 is TGTGCCAGCAGTTACTGGGAGGGTTCACCCCTCCACTTT. V is TRBV6-2 or TRBV6-3 and J is TRBJ1-6, with D unclear. The CDR3 covers 13 residues. Germline V gene lookup returns CDR1 MNHEY and CDR2 SVGEGT. Deletions cut 1 base from V and 9 bases from J, with 7 bases between.

This chain connects TRBV27 to TRBJ1-4; TRBD1 matches at 8 bases. Germline V gene data show CDR1 as MNHEY and CDR2 as SMNVEV (reference sequence). V trimming: 4 bases; J trimming: 2 bases; junction bases outside the gene matches: 15. The CDR3 has 19 amino acids. CDR3 loop: CASSSSRRQGRGTNEKLFF. The CDR3 nucleotides are TGTGCCAGCAGTTCCTCCCGCCGACAGGGGCGCGGCACTAATGAAAAACTGTTTTTT.

V usage is TRBV10-3 and J usage is TRBJ2-7; D not resolved. Germline V gives CDR1 ENHRY, CDR2 SYGVKD. Trimming left V 2 bases short and J 2 bases short, with 4 bases between. CDR3 length: 12 amino acids. In DNA form, the CDR3 reads TGTGCCATCAGTGAGCTCCCCTACGAGCAGTACTTC. Protein product: CAISELPYEQYF.

The chain combines TRBV9 with TRBJ2-5; 9 nucleotides line up with TRBD2. After removal of 0 bases from V and 5 bases from J, the junction contained 14 bases not matched to a gene. CDR3 length: 18 residues. Germline values: CDR1 SGDLS, CDR2 YYNGEE. The CDR3 loop reads CASSVGRGGLSGVETQYF. CDR3 DNA: TGTGCCAGCAGCGTAGGGCGGGGGGGCCTTAGTGGTGTGGAGACCCAGTACTTC. The whole variable domain, remainder taken from reference TRBV9 and TRBJ2-5, is DSGVTQTPKHLITATGQRVTLRCSPRSGDLSVYWYQQSLDQGLQFLIQYYNGEERAKGNILERFSAQQFPDLHSELNLSSLELGDSALYFCASSVGRGGLSGVETQYFGPGTRLLVL.

The chain recombines TRBV3-1 (or the pseudogene TRBV3-2) with TRBJ1-1, with a tentative D call TRBD1 (5 bases). Trimming removed 3 bases from V and 1 base from J, with 6 bases in between. This CDR3 has 13 amino acids. CDR1 is LGHDT and CDR2 is YNNKEL in the germline V gene (reference sequence). The CDR3: CASSHRGNTEAFF. Written as DNA, the CDR3 is TGTGCCAGCAGCCATAGGGGGAACACTGAAGCTTTCTTT.

The chain couples TRBV29-1 to TRBJ2-1; unclear D gene. CDR1 is SQVTM, CDR2 ANQGSEA, per germline. V was cut by 4 bases and J by 10 bases, with 14 bases left in between. The CDR3 sequence is 12 residues long. The CDR3 here is CSVASFEAEQFF. CDR3 sequence (DNA): TGCAGCGTTGCTTCCTTCGAAGCGGAGCAGTTCTTC.

Only one count was recorded for this clone. The gene calls are TRBV15 and TRBJ1-5; D perhaps matches TRBD1 (5 bases). The germline CDR1 and CDR2 sequences are LNHNV and YYDKDF (reference sequence). This CDR3 contains 15 residues. The V end lost 0 bases, the J end lost 10 bases, and 16 bases lay between the germline ends. CDR3 nucleotide sequence: TGTGCCACCAGCAGAGATCGGGGGGGATTTTATCCCCAGCATTTT. This codes for CATSRDRGGFYPQHF. Drawing the rest from reference TRBV15 and TRBJ1-5, the complete variable domain is DAMVIQNPRYQVTQFGKPVTLSCSQTLNHNVMYWYQQKSSQAPKLLFHYYDKDFNNEADTPDNFQSRRPNTSFCFLDIRSPGLGDTAMYLCATSRDRGGFYPQHFGDGTRLSIL.

This rearrangement joins TRBV3-1 (or the pseudogene TRBV3-2) to TRBJ1-2, with 10 bases identical to TRBD1. The CDR3 totals 13 residues. CDR1 is LGHDT and CDR2 is YNNKEL in the germline V gene (reference sequence). Trimming cost V 5 bases and J 6 bases; bases outside gene matches: 3. The CDR3 nucleotides are TGTGCCAGCAGCTCGGGACAGGGGAATGGCTACACCTTC. Protein: CASSSGQGNGYTF.

This rearrangement joins TRBV7-8 to TRBJ2-5; 7 nucleotides match TRBD1. J lost 3 bases, V lost 1 base, and 5 bases had no gene match. The CDR3 totals 15 residues. Per germline, CDR1 SGHVS and CDR2 FQNEAQ. In DNA form, the CDR3 reads TGTGCCAGCAGCTTAGGAGACAGGGTTAAAGAGACCCAGTACTTC. It encodes CASSLGDRVKETQYF.

The chain couples TRBV11-2 to TRBJ1-1, with 7 bases fitting TRBD1. The length of the CDR3 is 12 residues. CDR1 and CDR2 (germline): SGHAT, FQNNGV. V trimming: 6 bases; J trimming: 8 bases; junction bases outside the gene matches: 6. CDR3 loop: CASSQGVGEAFF. For the CDR3, the DNA is TGTGCCAGCAGTCAGGGGGTCGGCGAAGCTTTCTTT. The full variable domain, in which reference TRBV11-2 and TRBJ1-1 provide the parts outside the CDR3, is EAGVAQSPRYKIIEKRQSVAFWCNPISGHATLYWYQQILGQGPKLLIQFQNNGVVDDSQLPKDRFSAERLKGVDSTLKIQPAKLEDSAVYLCASSQGVGEAFFGQGTRLTVV.

The J gene is TRBJ1-4, the V gene TRBV5-6; D possibly corresponds to TRBD1 (6 bases). The ends were cut back, 2 bases at V and 0 bases at J, with 17 bases in the middle. CDR1 is SGHDT, CDR2 YYEEEE, per germline. The CDR3 spans 18 residues. The CDR3, as DNA: TGTGCCAGCAGCTTTCGAGGTCAGGGGCGAACAACTAATGAAAAACTGTTTTTT. Amino acid sequence: CASSFRGQGRTTNEKLFF.

The sample holds a few counts of this clone. In DNA form, the CDR3 reads TGTGCCAGTAGGAACGATCTAGGGGGCCCAGACACTGAAGCTTTCTTT. It encodes CASRNDLGGPDTEAFF. The genes are TRBV19 and TRBJ1-1; TRBD1 agrees at 7 bases. CDR3 size: 16 residues. CDR1 is LNHDA, CDR2 SQIVND, per germline (reference sequence). V lost 6 bases and J lost 3; bases outside the gene matches: 13. Using reference TRBV19 and TRBJ1-1 for the parts outside the CDR3, the full variable domain is DGGITQSPKYLFRKEGQNVTLSCEQNLNHDAMYWYRQDPGQGLRLIYYSQIVNDFQKGDIAEGYSVSREKKESFPLTVTSAQKNPTAFYLCASRNDLGGPDTEAFFGQGTRLTVV.

V gene TRBV3-1 (or the pseudogene TRBV3-2) combines with J gene TRBJ1-2; TRBD1 agrees at 7 bases. The CDR3 length is 13 residues. Per germline, CDR1 LGHDT and CDR2 YNNKEL (reference sequence). The trim removed 10 bases at V and 5 bases at J, leaving 10 bases unmatched. CDR3 amino acids: CATSDGTVYGYTF. The DNA for the CDR3 is TGTGCCACCTCAGACGGGACAGTATATGGCTACACCTTC.

In DNA form, the CDR3 reads TGTGCCAGCAGCTCTAGAGACCAGGGGTACACCGGGGAGCTGTTTTTT. As protein: CASSSRDQGYTGELFF. The gene calls are TRBV7-6 and TRBJ2-2, with D possibly TRBD1 on 6 matching bases. Per germline, CDR1 SGHVS and CDR2 FNYEAQ. The V end was cut by 4 bases, the J end by 3 bases, with 15 bases between. The CDR3 length is 16 residues.

The chain uses TRBV5-1 and TRBJ2-2; TRBD2 matches 16 bases. The CDR3 is 17 amino acids. V lost 4 bases to trimming and J lost 7 bases; unmatched junction nucleotides: 7. Germline CDR1 and CDR2: SGHRS and YFSETQ. CDR3 nucleotide sequence: TGCGCCAGCAGCCCCGGGACTAGCGGGGGGGCCGTCGGGGAGCTGTTTTTT. This translates into CASSPGTSGGAVGELFF.

As DNA, the CDR3 is TGCGCCAGCAGCTTGGCCCCTGCCGGGGGTTACTACAATGAGCAGTTCTTC. This translates into CASSLAPAGGYYNEQFF. The V call is TRBV5-1, the J call TRBJ2-1; perhaps TRBD2 as D (6 bases). The CDR3 has 17 amino acids. V lost 0 bases and J 3 bases, leaving 16 bases between the germline ends. Germline V gene sequence: CDR1 SGHRS, CDR2 YFSETQ. Filled out from reference TRBV5-1 and TRBJ2-1, the complete variable domain reads KAGVTQTPRYLIKTRGQQVTLSCSPISGHRSVSWYQQTPGQGLQFLFEYFSETQRNKGNFPGRFSGRQFSNSRSEMNVSTLELGDSALYLCASSLAPAGGYYNEQFFGPGTRLTVL.

The CDR3 loop reads CATALVPDTQYF. The CDR3 region has the DNA TGTGCCACCGCACTAGTTCCAGATACGCAGTATTTT. The J gene is TRBJ2-3, the V gene TRBV2; D may be TRBD2 (5 bases). Germline V CDR1 and CDR2: SNHLY, FYNNEI. Trimming pared 10 bases from V and 4 bases from J, leaving 12 bases between. The CDR3 is made up of 12 amino acids.